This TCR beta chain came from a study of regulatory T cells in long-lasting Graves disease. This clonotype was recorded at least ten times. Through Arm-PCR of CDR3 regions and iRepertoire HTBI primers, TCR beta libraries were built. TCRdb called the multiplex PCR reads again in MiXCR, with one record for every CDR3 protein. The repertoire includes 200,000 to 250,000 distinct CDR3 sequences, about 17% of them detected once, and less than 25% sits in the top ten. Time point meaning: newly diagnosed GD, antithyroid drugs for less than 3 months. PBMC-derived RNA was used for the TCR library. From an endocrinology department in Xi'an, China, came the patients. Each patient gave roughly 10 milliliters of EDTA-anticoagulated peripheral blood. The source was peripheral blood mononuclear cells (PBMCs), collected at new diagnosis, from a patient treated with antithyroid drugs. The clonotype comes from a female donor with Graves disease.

CDR3 sequence (DNA): TGTGCCAGCAGCGTAGAGGGAGGGAGCTGGTTTAGGGAGACCCAGTACTTC. Protein sequence: CASSVEGGSWFRETQYF. The V and J genes are TRBV9 and TRBJ2-5, with 7 positions matching TRBD2. Germline V gene data show CDR1 as SGDLS and CDR2 as YYNGEE. V lost 0 bases, J lost 5 bases, and 13 bases stayed unmatched. This CDR3 comprises 17 residues.